This TCR beta chain was identified during a study of T cell changes during pregnancy in multiple sclerosis. CDR3 length: 12 amino acids. The V and J ends lost 10 bases and 3 bases, in that order; junction bases with no gene match: 5. Germline V gives CDR1 LNHDA, CDR2 SQIVND (reference sequence). Profiling relied on immunoSEQ multiplex PCR, and the TCRdb table lists in-frame clones only, not all of them. Of over 50,000 clones in the sample, approximately 90% were seen once. V usage is TRBV19 and J usage is TRBJ2-5; 7 nucleotides line up with TRBD1. The clonotype was recovered from a female donor with multiple sclerosis, enrolled in a pregnancy study. Sequences were derived from peripheral blood, sampled after pregnancy. This CDR3 reads CATTGQEETQYF. The CDR3 bases are TGTGCCACTACAGGACAGGAAGAGACCCAGTACTTC.